These 7 T cell receptor beta chains were sequenced from one sample in a study of T cell responses to AZD1222 COVID-19 vaccine. Sequencing was performed with immunoSEQ multiplex PCR; in TCRdb, only in-frame clones are kept and a portion is missing. The sample holds about 140,000 clones; about 92% are singletons and the top ten take around 12%. The source was peripheral blood, collected after recovery from COVID-19. These receptors all come from an adult who had recovered from COVID-19.

In DNA, the CDR3 is TGCAGCGTAGGGACAGCCTGGGGGCAGTACTTC. It is translated as CSVGTAWGQYF. The gene calls are TRBV29-1 and TRBJ2-7; TRBD1 matches 7 bases. The CDR3 covers 11 residues. Germline assignment: CDR1 SQVTM and CDR2 ANQGSEA. The trim removed 6 bases at V and 9 bases at J, leaving 8 bases unmatched.

This clone appeared a few times. The chain couples TRBV5-1 to TRBJ1-4; no definite D call. The CDR3 is made up of 14 amino acids. Germline V gives CDR1 SGHRS, CDR2 YFSETQ. Trimming took 0 bases from V and 0 from J, leaving 3 bases between them. The CDR3 coding sequence is TGCGCCAGCAGCTTGGCCACAACTAATGAAAAACTGTTTTTT. It yields the protein CASSLATTNEKLFF.

V is TRBV19 and J is TRBJ2-1; 7 bases are shared with TRBD1. The germline CDR1 and CDR2 sequences are LNHDA and SQIVND (reference sequence). This CDR3 region has 14 residues. V was clipped by 8 bases and J by 9 bases; unmatched bases: 13. The chain's CDR3 is CASSMTGSVGEQFF. In DNA, the CDR3 is TGTGCCAGTTCTATGACAGGGTCCGTTGGTGAGCAGTTCTTC.

This rearrangement joins TRBV29-1 to TRBJ2-2; weak D call: TRBD2 (6 bases). The germline V gene encodes CDR1 SQVTM and CDR2 ANQGSEA. CDR3 length equals 14 residues. Trimming cost V 6 bases and J 6 bases, with 17 bases left between them. The DNA of the CDR3 is TGCAGCGTCGCACGGGACTCCCCTGCCGGGGAGCTGTTTTTT. It encodes CSVARDSPAGELFF.

The J gene is TRBJ1-5, the V gene TRBV28, with D tentatively TRBD1 (5 bases). The CDR3 totals 15 residues. Germline V gene lookup returns CDR1 MDHEN and CDR2 SYDVKM. The germline V and J ends were trimmed by 7 bases and 2 bases, with 15 bases remaining between them. CDR3 amino acids: CASTRGTGGNQPQHF. DNA of the CDR3: TGTGCCAGCACCCGGGGGACCGGGGGCAATCAGCCCCAGCATTTT.

The V call is TRBV24-1, the J call TRBJ1-5; TRBD1 matches at 8 bases. V was pared by 4 bases and J by 2 bases, with 6 bases of the junction left unmatched. From germline, CDR1 is KGHDR and CDR2 SFDVKD. This CDR3 comprises 16 residues. This chain's CDR3 is CATSDMGQVGNQPQHF. The DNA of the CDR3 is TGTGCCACCAGTGACATGGGACAGGTGGGCAATCAGCCCCAGCATTTT.

The V gene is TRBV29-1, the J gene TRBJ2-5, with no clear D. CDR1 SQVTM and CDR2 ANQGSEA come from the germline V gene. The CDR3 consists of 13 residues. V was shortened by 8 bases and J by 2 bases, with 15 bases between the two germline ends. This CDR3 reads CSSKGLLQETQYF. CDR3 in DNA: TGCAGCTCCAAAGGGCTATTACAAGAGACCCAGTACTTC.